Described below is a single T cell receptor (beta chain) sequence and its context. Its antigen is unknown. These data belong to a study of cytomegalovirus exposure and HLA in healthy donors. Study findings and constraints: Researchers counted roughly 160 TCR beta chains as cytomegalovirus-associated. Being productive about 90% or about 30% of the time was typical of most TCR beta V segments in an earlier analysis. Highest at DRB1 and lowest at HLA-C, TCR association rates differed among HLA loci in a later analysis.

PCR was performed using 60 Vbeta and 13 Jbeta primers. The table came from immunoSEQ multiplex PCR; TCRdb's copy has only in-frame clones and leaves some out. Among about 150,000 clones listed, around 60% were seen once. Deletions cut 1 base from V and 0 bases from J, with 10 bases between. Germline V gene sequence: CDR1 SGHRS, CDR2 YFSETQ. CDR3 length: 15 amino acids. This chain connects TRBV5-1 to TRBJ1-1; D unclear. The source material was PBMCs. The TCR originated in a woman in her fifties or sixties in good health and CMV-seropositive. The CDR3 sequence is CASSLFRGMNTEAFF. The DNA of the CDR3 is TGCGCCAGCAGCTTGTTTCGGGGAATGAACACTGAAGCTTTCTTT. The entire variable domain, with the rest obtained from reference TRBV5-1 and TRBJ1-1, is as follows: KAGVTQTPRYLIKTRGQQVTLSCSPISGHRSVSWYQQTPGQGLQFLFEYFSETQRNKGNFPGRFSGRQFSNSRSEMNVSTLELGDSALYLCASSLFRGMNTEAFFGQGTRLTVV.